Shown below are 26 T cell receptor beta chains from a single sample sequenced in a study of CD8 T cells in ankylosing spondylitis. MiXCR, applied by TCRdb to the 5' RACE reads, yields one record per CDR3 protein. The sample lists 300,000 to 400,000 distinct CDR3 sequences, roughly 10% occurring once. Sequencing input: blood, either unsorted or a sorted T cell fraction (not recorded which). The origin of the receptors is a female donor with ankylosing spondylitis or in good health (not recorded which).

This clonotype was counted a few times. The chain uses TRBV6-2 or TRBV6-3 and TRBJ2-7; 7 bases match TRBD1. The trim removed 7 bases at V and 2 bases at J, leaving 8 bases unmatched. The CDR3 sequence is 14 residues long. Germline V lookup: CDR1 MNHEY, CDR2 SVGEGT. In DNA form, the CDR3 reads TGTGCCAGCACCCTACTAGGGGGCCCCTACGAGCAGTACTTC. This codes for CASTLLGGPYEQYF.

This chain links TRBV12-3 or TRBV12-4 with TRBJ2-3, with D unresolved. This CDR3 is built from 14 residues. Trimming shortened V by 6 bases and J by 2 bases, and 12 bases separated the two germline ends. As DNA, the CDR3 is TGTGCCAGCAGATTTCTGGGGATCACAGATACGCAGTATTTT. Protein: CASRFLGITDTQYF.

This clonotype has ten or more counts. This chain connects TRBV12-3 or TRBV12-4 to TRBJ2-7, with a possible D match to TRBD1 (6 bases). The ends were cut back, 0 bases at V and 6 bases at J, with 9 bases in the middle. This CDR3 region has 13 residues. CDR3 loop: CASSLASRGEQYF. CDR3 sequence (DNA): TGTGCCAGCAGTTTAGCGAGCAGGGGCGAGCAGTACTTC.

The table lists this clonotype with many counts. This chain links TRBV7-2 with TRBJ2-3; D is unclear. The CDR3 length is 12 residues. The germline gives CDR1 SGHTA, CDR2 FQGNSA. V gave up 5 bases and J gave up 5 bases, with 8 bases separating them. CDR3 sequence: CASSVQIDTQYF. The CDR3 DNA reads TGTGCCAGCAGCGTTCAAATAGATACGCAGTATTTT.

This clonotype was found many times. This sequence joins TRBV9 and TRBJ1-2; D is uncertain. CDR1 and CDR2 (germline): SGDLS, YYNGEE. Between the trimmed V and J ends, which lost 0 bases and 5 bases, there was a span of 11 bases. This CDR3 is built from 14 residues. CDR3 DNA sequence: TGTGCCAGCAGCGTAGCTATGAGGGATTATGGCTACACCTTC. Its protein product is CASSVAMRDYGYTF.

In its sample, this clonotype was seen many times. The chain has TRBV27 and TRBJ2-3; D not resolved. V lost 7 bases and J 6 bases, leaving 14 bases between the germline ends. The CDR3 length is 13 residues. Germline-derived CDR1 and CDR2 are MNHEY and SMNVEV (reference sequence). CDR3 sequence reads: CASTRISGDTQYF. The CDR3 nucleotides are TGTGCCAGCACCAGAATTTCTGGGGATACGCAGTATTTT.

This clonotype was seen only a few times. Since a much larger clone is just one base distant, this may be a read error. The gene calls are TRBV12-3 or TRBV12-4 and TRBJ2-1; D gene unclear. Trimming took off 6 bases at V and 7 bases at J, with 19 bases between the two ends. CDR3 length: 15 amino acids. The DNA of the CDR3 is TGTGCCAGCAGCTTCGAGGCTAGGTACCGTAATGAGCAGTTCTTC. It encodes CASSFEARYRNEQFF.

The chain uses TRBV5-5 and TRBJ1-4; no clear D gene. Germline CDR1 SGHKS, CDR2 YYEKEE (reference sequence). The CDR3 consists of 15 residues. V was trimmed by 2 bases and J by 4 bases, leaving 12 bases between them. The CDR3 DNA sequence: TGTGCCAGCAGCTTTCAAACAGAAGTTAATGAAAAACTGTTTTTT. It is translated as CASSFQTEVNEKLFF. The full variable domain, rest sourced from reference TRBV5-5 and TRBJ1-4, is DAGVTQSPTHLIKTRGQQVTLRCSPISGHKSVSWYQQVLGQGPQFIFQYYEKEERGRGNFPDRFSARQFPNYSSELNVNALLLGDSALYLCASSFQTEVNEKLFFGSGTQLSVL.

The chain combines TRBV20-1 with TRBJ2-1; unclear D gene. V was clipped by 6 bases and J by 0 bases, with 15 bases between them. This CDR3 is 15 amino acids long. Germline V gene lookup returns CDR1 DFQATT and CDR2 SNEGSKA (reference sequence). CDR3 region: CSAQQAQRSYNEQFF. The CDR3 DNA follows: TGCAGTGCGCAGCAAGCTCAACGCTCCTACAATGAGCAGTTCTTC.

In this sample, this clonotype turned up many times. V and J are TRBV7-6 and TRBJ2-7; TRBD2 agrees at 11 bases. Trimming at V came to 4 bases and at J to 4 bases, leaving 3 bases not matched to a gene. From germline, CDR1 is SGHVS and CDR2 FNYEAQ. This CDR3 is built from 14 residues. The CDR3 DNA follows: TGTGCCAGCAGCTCTGGACTAGCGGGTTACGAGCAGTACTTC. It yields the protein CASSSGLAGYEQYF. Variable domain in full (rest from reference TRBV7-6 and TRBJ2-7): GAGVSQSPRYKVTKRGQDVALRCDPISGHVSLYWYRQALGQGPEFLTYFNYEAQQDKSGLPNDRFSAERPEGSISTLTIQRTEQRDSAMYRCASSSGLAGYEQYFGPGTRLTVT.

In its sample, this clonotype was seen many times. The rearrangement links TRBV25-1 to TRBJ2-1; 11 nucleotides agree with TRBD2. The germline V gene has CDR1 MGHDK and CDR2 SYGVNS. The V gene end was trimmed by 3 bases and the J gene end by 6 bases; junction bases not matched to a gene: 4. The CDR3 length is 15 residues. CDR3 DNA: TGTGCCAGCAGTGAGACTAGCGGGACACTCAATGAGCAGTTCTTC. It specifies CASSETSGTLNEQFF.

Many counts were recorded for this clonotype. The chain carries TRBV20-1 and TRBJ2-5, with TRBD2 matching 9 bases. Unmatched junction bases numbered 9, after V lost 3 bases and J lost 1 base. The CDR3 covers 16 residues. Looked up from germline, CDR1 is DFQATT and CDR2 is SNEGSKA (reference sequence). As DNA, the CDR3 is TGCAGTGCTAGGGCTTGGGCTAGCGGGACCCAAGAGACCCAGTACTTC. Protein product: CSARAWASGTQETQYF.

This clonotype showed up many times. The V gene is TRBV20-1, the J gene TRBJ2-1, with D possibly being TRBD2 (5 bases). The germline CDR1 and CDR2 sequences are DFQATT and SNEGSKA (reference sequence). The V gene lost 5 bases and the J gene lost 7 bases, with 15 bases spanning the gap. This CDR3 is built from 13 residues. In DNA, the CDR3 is TGCAGTGCTCGGACTCATCTTGCTAATGAGCAGTTCTTC. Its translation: CSARTHLANEQFF.

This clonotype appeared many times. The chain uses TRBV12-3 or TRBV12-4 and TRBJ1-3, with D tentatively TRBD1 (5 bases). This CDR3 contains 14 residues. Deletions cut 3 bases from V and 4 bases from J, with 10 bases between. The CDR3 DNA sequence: TGTGCCAGCAGTTTTGAGGGGTCAGGAAACACCATATATTTT. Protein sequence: CASSFEGSGNTIYF.

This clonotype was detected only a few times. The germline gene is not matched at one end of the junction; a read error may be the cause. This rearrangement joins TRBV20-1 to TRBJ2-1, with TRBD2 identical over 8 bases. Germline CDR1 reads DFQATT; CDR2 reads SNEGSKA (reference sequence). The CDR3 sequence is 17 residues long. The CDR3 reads CCARDRNTGGRYNEQFF. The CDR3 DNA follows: TGCTGTGCTAGAGATCGCAATACGGGGGGGCGTTACAATGAGCAGTTCTTC.

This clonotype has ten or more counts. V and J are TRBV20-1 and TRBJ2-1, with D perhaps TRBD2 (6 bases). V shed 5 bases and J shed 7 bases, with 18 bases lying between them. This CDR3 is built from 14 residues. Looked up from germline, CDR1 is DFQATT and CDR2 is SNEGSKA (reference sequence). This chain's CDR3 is CSALAATKGNEQFF. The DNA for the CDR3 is TGCAGTGCTTTAGCGGCAACTAAGGGTAATGAGCAGTTCTTC.

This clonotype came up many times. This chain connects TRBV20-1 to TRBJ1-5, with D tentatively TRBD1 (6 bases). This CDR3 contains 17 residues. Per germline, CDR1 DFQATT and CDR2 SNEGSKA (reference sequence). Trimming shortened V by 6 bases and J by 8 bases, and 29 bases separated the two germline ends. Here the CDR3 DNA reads TGCAGTGCAAACACAGGGTTTGGAACCCTAAATCAGGAGCCCCAGCATTTT. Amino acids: CSANTGFGTLNQEPQHF.

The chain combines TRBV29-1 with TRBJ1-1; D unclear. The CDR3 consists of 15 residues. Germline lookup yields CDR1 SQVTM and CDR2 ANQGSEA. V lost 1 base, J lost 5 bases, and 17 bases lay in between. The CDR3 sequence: CSVEGSGRAVTEAFF. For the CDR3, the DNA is TGCAGCGTTGAAGGCTCGGGGAGGGCCGTGACTGAAGCTTTCTTT. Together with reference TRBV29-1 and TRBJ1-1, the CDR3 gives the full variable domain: SAVISQKPSRDICQRGTSLTIQCQVDSQVTMMFWYRQQPGQSLTLIATANQGSEATYESGFVIDKFPISRPNLTFSTLTVSNMSPEDSSIYLCSVEGSGRAVTEAFFGQGTRLTVV.

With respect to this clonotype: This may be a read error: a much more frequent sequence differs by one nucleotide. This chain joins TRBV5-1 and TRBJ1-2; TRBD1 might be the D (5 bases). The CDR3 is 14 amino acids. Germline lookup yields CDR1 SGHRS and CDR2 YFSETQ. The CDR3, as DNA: TGCGCCAGCAGCTTGGGAGGGGAGAACTATGGCTACCCCTTC. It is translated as CASSLGGENYGYPF.

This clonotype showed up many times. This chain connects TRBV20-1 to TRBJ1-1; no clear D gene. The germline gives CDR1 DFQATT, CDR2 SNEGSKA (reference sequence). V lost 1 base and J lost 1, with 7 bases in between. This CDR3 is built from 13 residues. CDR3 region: CSARAGRNTEAFF. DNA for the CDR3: TGCAGTGCTAGAGCGGGCCGGAACACTGAAGCTTTCTTT.

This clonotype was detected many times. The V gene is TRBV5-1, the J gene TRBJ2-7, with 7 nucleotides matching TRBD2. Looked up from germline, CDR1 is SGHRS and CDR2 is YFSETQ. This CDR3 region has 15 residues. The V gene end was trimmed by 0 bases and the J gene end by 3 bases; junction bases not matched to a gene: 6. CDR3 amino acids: CASSLDLGGNYEQYF. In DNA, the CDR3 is TGCGCCAGCAGCTTGGATTTGGGGGGGAACTACGAGCAGTACTTC. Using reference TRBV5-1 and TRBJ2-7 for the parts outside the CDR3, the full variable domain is KAGVTQTPRYLIKTRGQQVTLSCSPISGHRSVSWYQQTPGQGLQFLFEYFSETQRNKGNFPGRFSGRQFSNSRSEMNVSTLELGDSALYLCASSLDLGGNYEQYFGPGTRLTVT.

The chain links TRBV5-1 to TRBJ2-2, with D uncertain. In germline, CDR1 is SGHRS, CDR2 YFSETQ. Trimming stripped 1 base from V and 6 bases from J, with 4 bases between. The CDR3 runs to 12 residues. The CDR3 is CASSLYSGELFF. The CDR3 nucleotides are TGCGCCAGCAGCTTGTACTCCGGGGAGCTGTTTTTT. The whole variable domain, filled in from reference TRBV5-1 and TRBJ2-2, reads KAGVTQTPRYLIKTRGQQVTLSCSPISGHRSVSWYQQTPGQGLQFLFEYFSETQRNKGNFPGRFSGRQFSNSRSEMNVSTLELGDSALYLCASSLYSGELFFGEGSRLTVL.

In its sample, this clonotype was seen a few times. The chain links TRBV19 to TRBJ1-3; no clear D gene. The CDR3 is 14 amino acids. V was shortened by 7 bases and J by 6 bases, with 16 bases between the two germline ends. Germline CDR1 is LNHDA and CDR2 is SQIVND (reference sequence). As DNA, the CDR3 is TGTGCCAGTAAAGGTTCCGGGCTGGAAAACACCATATATTTT. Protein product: CASKGSGLENTIYF.

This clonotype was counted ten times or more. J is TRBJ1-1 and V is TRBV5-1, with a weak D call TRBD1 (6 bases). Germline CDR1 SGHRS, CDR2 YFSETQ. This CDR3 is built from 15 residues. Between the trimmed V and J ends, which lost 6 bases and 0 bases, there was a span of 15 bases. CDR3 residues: CASTPWGDMNTEAFF. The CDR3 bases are TGCGCCAGCACCCCGTGGGGGGACATGAACACTGAAGCTTTCTTT. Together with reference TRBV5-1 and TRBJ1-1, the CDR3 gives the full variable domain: KAGVTQTPRYLIKTRGQQVTLSCSPISGHRSVSWYQQTPGQGLQFLFEYFSETQRNKGNFPGRFSGRQFSNSRSEMNVSTLELGDSALYLCASTPWGDMNTEAFFGQGTRLTVV.

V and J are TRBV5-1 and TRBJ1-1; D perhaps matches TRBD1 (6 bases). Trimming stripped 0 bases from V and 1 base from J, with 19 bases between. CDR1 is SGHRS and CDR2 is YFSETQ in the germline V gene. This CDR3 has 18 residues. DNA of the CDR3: TGCGCCAGCAGCTTGGGGAAGGGGGGGCGGGAGGCGAACACTGAAGCTTTCTTT. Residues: CASSLGKGGREANTEAFF.

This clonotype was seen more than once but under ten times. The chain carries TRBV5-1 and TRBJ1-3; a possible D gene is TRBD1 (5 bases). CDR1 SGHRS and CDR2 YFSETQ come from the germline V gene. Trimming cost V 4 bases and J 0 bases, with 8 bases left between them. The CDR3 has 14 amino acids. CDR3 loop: CASSPDTSGNTIYF. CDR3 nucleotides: TGCGCCAGCAGCCCGGACACCTCTGGAAACACCATATATTTT. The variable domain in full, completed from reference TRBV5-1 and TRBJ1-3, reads KAGVTQTPRYLIKTRGQQVTLSCSPISGHRSVSWYQQTPGQGLQFLFEYFSETQRNKGNFPGRFSGRQFSNSRSEMNVSTLELGDSALYLCASSPDTSGNTIYFGEGSWLTVV.